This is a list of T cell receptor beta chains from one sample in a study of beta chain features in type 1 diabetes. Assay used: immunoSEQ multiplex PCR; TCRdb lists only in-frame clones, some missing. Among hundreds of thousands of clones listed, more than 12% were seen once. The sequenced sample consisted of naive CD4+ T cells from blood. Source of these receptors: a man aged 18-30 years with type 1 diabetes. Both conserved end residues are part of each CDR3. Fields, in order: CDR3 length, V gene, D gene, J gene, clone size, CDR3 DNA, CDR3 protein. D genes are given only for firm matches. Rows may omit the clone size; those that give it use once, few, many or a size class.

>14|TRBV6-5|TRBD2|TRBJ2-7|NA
TGTGCCACGATAGGGGAGGGCAGCTCCTACGAGCAGTACTTC
CATIGEGSSYEQYF
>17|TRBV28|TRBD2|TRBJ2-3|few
TGTGCCAGCAGTTCCCCTTCGACTAGCCAATTCACCTATACGCAGTATTTT
CASSSPSTSQFTYTQYF
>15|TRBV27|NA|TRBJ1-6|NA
TGTGCCAGCAGCCGAAGGGGGGTTTATAATTCACCCCTCCACTTT
CASSRRGVYNSPLHF
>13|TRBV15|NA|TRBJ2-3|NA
TGTGCCACCAGCGGGAGAGCTGGGGATACGCAGTATTTT
CATSGRAGDTQYF
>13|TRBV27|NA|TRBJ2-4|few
TGTGCCAGCAAAAAACAGGGAACAAACATTCAGTACTTC
CASKKQGTNIQYF
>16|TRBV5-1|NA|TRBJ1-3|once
TGCGCCAGCAGCTTGGCCCCGATTCCAAGGGGGGACACCATATATTTT
CASSLAPIPRGDTIYF
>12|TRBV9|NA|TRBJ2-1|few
TGTGCCAGCAGCGTAGATCAAGATGAGCAGTTCTTC
CASSVDQDEQFF
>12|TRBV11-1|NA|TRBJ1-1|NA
TGTGCCAGCAGCTTAGACGGGATTGAAGCTTTCTTT
CASSLDGIEAFF
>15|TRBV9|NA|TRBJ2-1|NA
TGTGCCAGCACCCCGGGAACGAGGGTCGACAATGAGCAGTTCTTC
CASTPGTRVDNEQFF
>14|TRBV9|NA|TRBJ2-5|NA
TGTGCCAGCAAGAGGACACCGCAAGAAGAGACCCAGTACTTC
CASKRTPQEETQYF
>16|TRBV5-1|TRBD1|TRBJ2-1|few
TGCGCCAGCAGCTGGGGACCGGGACAGGGGAGCAATGAGCAGTTCTTC
CASSWGPGQGSNEQFF
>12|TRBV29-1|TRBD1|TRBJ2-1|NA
TGCAGCGCTAGGACAGGGCACAATGAGCAGTTCTTC
CSARTGHNEQFF
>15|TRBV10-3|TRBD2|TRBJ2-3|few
TGTGCCGTCCGTACTGGGCGGGAGGTGACAGATACGCAGTATTTT
CAVRTGREVTDTQYF